The 9 T cell receptor beta chains below all came from one sample that was sequenced in a study of naive and memory T cell subsets. Two oligonucleotides, mixed equimolar, formed the beta constant-region primer covering TRBC1 and TRBC2. From the UMI-ligation and nested PCR reads, TCRdb called clonotypes with MiXCR, one entry per CDR3 protein. The sample has thousands of distinct CDR3 sequences, 7% seen once. The sample consisted of effector memory CD8+ T cells from blood. Subset denoted: effector memory, CD45RA- CD27-. Every receptor here comes from a human donor in good health.

This chain connects TRBV6-4 to TRBJ2-2; the D gene is possibly TRBD1 (6 bases). The germline V gene encodes CDR1 MRHNA and CDR2 SNTAGT. The CDR3 extends over 13 amino acids. V lost 3 bases to trimming and J lost 4 bases, with 6 bases between them. The CDR3 DNA follows: TGTGCCAGCAGTGAGGACAGCACCGGGGAGCTGTTTTTT. This sequence encodes CASSEDSTGELFF.

Many counts were recorded for this clonotype. This chain's CDR3 is CASSRLAGVGELFF. In DNA form, the CDR3 reads TGTGCCAGCAGCCGACTAGCGGGGGTCGGGGAGCTGTTTTTT. The V gene is TRBV6-2 or TRBV6-3, the J gene TRBJ2-2; 12 bases are shared with TRBD2. This CDR3 has 14 residues. CDR1 and CDR2 from the germline V gene are MNHEY and SVGEGT. The V gene end was trimmed by 6 bases and the J gene end by 7 bases; junction bases not matched to a gene: 3.

The rearrangement joins TRBV20-1 to TRBJ2-3, with D possibly TRBD2 on 6 matching bases. The CDR3 has 19 amino acids. V lost 2 bases and J 1 base, leaving 25 bases between the germline ends. CDR1 is DFQATT, CDR2 SNEGSKA, per germline (reference sequence). CDR3 bases: TGCAGTGCTAGATCGTCAGACCGGGACTGGGGTTTCTGCACAGATACGCAGTATTTT. Its translation is CSARSSDRDWGFCTDTQYF.

This clonotype was seen at least ten times. The chain is built from TRBV7-8 and TRBJ2-7; D unclear. Germline V gene lookup returns CDR1 SGHVS and CDR2 FQNEAQ. V lost 1 base to trimming and J lost 2 bases, with 3 bases between them. CDR3 size: 12 residues. The CDR3 DNA follows: TGTGCCAGCAGCTTAGGTGCCTACGAGCAGTACTTC. Translating gives CASSLGAYEQYF. The full variable domain, completed using reference TRBV7-8 and TRBJ2-7, is GAGVSQSPRYKVAKRGQDVALRCDPISGHVSLFWYQQALGQGPEFLTYFQNEAQLDKSGLPSDRFFAERPEGSVSTLKIQRTQQEDSAVYLCASSLGAYEQYFGPGTRLTVT.

This clonotype is medium-sized in the sample. V gene TRBV6-4 combines with J gene TRBJ2-6; D possibly matches TRBD1 or TRBD2 (5 bases each). The CDR3 spans 14 residues. V lost 3 bases and J 2 bases, leaving 5 bases between the germline ends. In germline, CDR1 is MRHNA, CDR2 SNTAGT. CDR3 sequence: CASSEGAGANVLTF. CDR3 nucleotides: TGTGCCAGCAGTGAGGGGGCTGGGGCCAACGTCCTGACTTTC.

This clonotype was seen at least ten times. This clone may be a read error of a much larger clone one base away. V and J are TRBV10-3 and TRBJ2-5; perhaps D is TRBD1 or TRBD2 (5 bases each). CDR1 and CDR2 from the germline V gene are ENHRY and SYGVKD. The CDR3 loop spans 14 amino acids. V was shortened by 2 bases and J by 5 bases, with 12 bases between the two germline ends. The CDR3 DNA reads TGTGCCATCAGTGAGAGGGGAGAGTCGGAGACCCAGTACTTC. Its protein product is CAISERGESETQYF.

This clonotype was seen at least ten times. The gene calls are TRBV12-3 or TRBV12-4 and TRBJ2-1; D unresolved. Trimming took off 5 bases at V and 3 bases at J, with 14 bases between the two ends. This CDR3 spans 15 amino acids. CDR3 coding DNA: TGTGCCAGCAGTCCTCTCAAAAGAGTCTACAATGAGCAGTTCTTC. It translates to CASSPLKRVYNEQFF.

This clonotype was counted a few times. The chain recombines TRBV11-1 with TRBJ2-2; 8 bases are a match to TRBD1. V dropped 1 base and J dropped 2; count of bases not matched to a gene: 9. CDR3 length: 18 amino acids. Per the germline V gene, CDR1 is SGHAT and CDR2 is FQDESV (reference sequence). CDR3 DNA: TGTGCCAGCAGCTTAGGATATAGGGACAGGTCAAACACCGGGGAGCTGTTTTTT. As protein: CASSLGYRDRSNTGELFF.

This clonotype was seen many times. The chain links TRBV4-3 to TRBJ2-4; TRBD2 agrees at 12 bases. Trimming at V came to 1 base and at J to 9 bases, leaving 7 bases not matched to a gene. The CDR3 totals 16 residues. Germline V lookup: CDR1 LGHNA, CDR2 YSLEER. CDR3 sequence reads: CASSQGPSGGAVIQYF. The CDR3 coding sequence is TGCGCCAGCAGCCAAGGGCCTAGCGGGGGGGCTGTCATTCAGTACTTC.